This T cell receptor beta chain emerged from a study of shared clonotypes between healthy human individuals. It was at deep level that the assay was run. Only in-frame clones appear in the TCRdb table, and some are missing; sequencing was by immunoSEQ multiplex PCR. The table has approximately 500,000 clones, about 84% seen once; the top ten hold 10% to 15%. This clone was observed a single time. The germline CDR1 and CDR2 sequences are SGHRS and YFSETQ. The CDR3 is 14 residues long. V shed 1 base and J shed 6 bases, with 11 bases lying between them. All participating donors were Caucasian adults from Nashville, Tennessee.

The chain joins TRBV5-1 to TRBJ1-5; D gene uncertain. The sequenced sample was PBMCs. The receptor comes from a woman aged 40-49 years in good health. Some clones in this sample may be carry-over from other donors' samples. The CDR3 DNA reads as TGCGCCAGCAGCTTGTCTGGGAATGGTCAGCCCCAGCATTTT. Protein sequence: CASSLSGNGQPQHF.